This T cell receptor beta chain was obtained from a study of cytomegalovirus exposure and HLA in healthy donors. Study-wide background: The Caucasian-associated ancestry cluster contained 75% to 85% of the 300 to 450 genotyped donors.

Per the germline V gene, CDR1 is MNHEY and CDR2 is SVGAGI. Trimming pared 5 bases from V and 3 bases from J, leaving 10 bases between. This CDR3 region has 13 residues. On this clone itself: As yet, its antigen is unknown.

Study-wide points: The authors enumerated 150 to 200 TCR beta chains as linked to cytomegalovirus. One variant, a missense change in DCLRE1C, was linked in a later analysis to TCR beta V- and J-gene trimming.

Use of 60 Vbeta and 13 Jbeta primers characterized the PCR. Libraries were prepared by immunoSEQ multiplex PCR; TCRdb keeps only in-frame clonotypes and omits some of them. The sample has roughly 170,000 clones, around 83% seen once. The chain employs TRBV6-5 and TRBJ1-2; D gene unclear. The receptor was isolated from a man over 45 in good health and CMV-seronegative. The sequencing sample was made of PBMCs. Here the CDR3 reads CASSRAFDYGYTF. The CDR3 region has the DNA TGTGCCAGCAGTCGAGCCTTCGACTATGGCTACACCTTC.